This is a list of T cell receptor beta chains from one sample in a study of cytomegalovirus exposure and HLA in healthy donors. Assay: immunoSEQ multiplex PCR; the TCRdb copy retains only in-frame clones and omits some. Of 200,000 to 250,000 clones listed, more than 60% are singletons. Sequenced: PBMCs. The source of these receptors is a man aged 35 to 55 in good health and CMV-seronegative. Each CDR3 is given with its conserved first and last residue. A D gene is named only where the DNA matches it firmly. Size tells how often a clone was seen (once, few, many) or the class of an expanded clone, and some rows leave it out.

>TRBD1|TRBV15|once|TRBJ1-3
CATSRDRGGNTIYF
TGTGCCACCAGCAGGGACAGGGGGGGAAACACCATATATTTT
>TRBD2|TRBV7-9|-|TRBJ2-4
CASRHSGGETKNIQYF
TGTGCCAGCAGGCATAGCGGGGGGGAAACCAAAAACATTCAGTACTTC
>-|TRBV7-6|-|TRBJ2-1
CASSLAVRGVYNEQFF
TGTGCCAGCAGCTTAGCAGTCCGCGGGGTTTACAATGAGCAGTTCTTC
>-|TRBV4-2|-|TRBJ1-2
CASSQEGQGYGYTF
TGTGCCAGCAGCCAAGAGGGCCAGGGCTATGGCTACACCTTC
>-|TRBV5-5|-|TRBJ1-5
CASSLGDTINNQPQHF
TGTGCCAGCAGCTTGGGGGACACTATTAACAATCAGCCCCAGCATTTT
>-|TRBV6-7|-|TRBJ1-2
CASTHGGYGYTF
TGTGCCAGCACCCACGGAGGCTATGGCTACACCTTC
>-|TRBV7-9|-|TRBJ2-1
CASSRYPLVGYNEQFF
TGTGCCAGCAGCCGATACCCCCTGGTCGGCTACAATGAGCAGTTCTTC
>TRBD1|TRBV28|-|TRBJ1-5
CASSLFRAGGNQPQHF
TGTGCCAGCAGTTTATTTCGGGCAGGGGGAAATCAGCCCCAGCATTTT
>-|TRBV13|-|TRBJ2-7
CASSRGGYEQYF
TGTGCCAGCAGCCGAGGGGGCTACGAGCAGTACTTC
>-|TRBV29-1|-|TRBJ1-1
CSVEGQDYTEAFF
TGCAGCGTTGAAGGGCAGGACTATACTGAAGCTTTCTTT
>-|TRBV11-2|-|TRBJ2-7
CASSFSLYEQYF
TGTGCCAGCAGCTTTAGCCTCTACGAGCAGTACTTC
>-|TRBV6-6|-|TRBJ1-2
CASSYSREGLMGYTF
TGTGCCAGCAGTTACTCCCGGGAGGGTTTGATGGGCTACACCTTC
>TRBD2|TRBV7-9|few|TRBJ2-7
CASSSGGAGPYEQYF
TGTGCCAGCAGCTCCGGGGGGGCTGGCCCCTACGAGCAGTACTTC
>-|TRBV19|-|TRBJ1-1
CASSIAWPNTEAFF
TGTGCCAGTAGTATTGCCTGGCCGAACACTGAAGCTTTCTTT
>TRBD1|TRBV6-5|-|TRBJ1-6
CASSTDRAYNSPLHF
TGTGCCAGCAGCACAGACAGGGCATATAATTCACCCCTCCACTTT
>TRBD2|TRBV5-1|once|TRBJ2-1
CASSLPEGIAGEQFF
TGCGCCAGCAGCTTGCCCGAGGGAATAGCGGGAGAGCAGTTCTTC
>-|TRBV10-1|-|TRBJ2-1
CASSEQQNPIYNEQFF
TGCGCCAGCAGTGAGCAACAAAATCCGATTTACAATGAGCAGTTCTTC
>TRBD2|TRBV27|once|TRBJ2-7
CASSFAGAYEQYF
TGTGCCAGCAGTTTTGCGGGGGCCTACGAGCAGTACTTC
>TRBD1|TRBV4-3|-|TRBJ2-7
CASSRGQGGGHYEQYF
TGCGCCAGCAGCCGAGGACAGGGGGGTGGGCACTACGAGCAGTACTTC
>TRBD1|TRBV7-8|-|TRBJ1-5
CASSTTGEQPQHF
TGTGCCAGCAGCACGACAGGGGAACAGCCCCAGCATTTT
>TRBD2|TRBV15|-|TRBJ2-3
CATSRATSGAGSAQYF
TGTGCCACCAGCAGAGCGACTAGCGGCGCCGGGTCTGCGCAGTATTTT
>-|TRBV7-9|-|TRBJ1-1
CASESQGHPQGTEAFF
TGTGCCAGCGAAAGCCAGGGACACCCCCAGGGCACTGAAGCTTTCTTT
>-|TRBV7-2|-|TRBJ1-1
CASSFMNTEAFF
TGTGCCAGCAGCTTTATGAACACTGAAGCTTTCTTT
>TRBD2|TRBV7-2|-|TRBJ2-1
CASSSGLAGVEQFF
TGTGCCAGCAGCTCCGGACTAGCGGGGGTTGAGCAGTTCTTC
>TRBD2|TRBV5-1|-|TRBJ2-1
CASSSQSTGGNEQFF
TGCGCCAGCAGCTCCCAAAGTACGGGAGGGAATGAGCAGTTCTTC
>TRBD2|TRBV19|-|TRBJ2-7
CASSHPSGRDAYEQYF
TGTGCCAGTAGTCACCCTAGCGGGAGGGACGCCTACGAGCAGTACTTC
>TRBD1|TRBV11-2|-|TRBJ2-2
CASSLAGGGELFF
TGTGCCAGCAGCTTAGCAGGGGGCGGGGAGCTGTTTTTT
>TRBD2|TRBV18|few|TRBJ2-5
CASSGGLVKETQYF
TGTGCCAGCTCTGGAGGACTAGTTAAAGAGACCCAGTACTTC
>-|TRBV19|-|TRBJ1-5
CASSTGFQPQHF
TGTGCCAGTAGTACAGGGTTTCAGCCCCAGCATTTT
>-|TRBV7-2|once|TRBJ2-1
CASSSQGGAYNEQFF
TGTGCCAGCAGTTCCCAGGGGGGCGCCTACAATGAGCAGTTCTTC
>-|TRBV28|-|TRBJ2-2
CASIGSGYTGELFF
TGTGCCAGCATTGGTAGCGGATACACCGGGGAGCTGTTTTTT
>TRBD1|TRBV10-2|once|TRBJ2-2
CASKEKRGGYTGELFF
TGCGCCAGCAAGGAGAAGAGAGGGGGCTACACCGGGGAGCTGTTTTTT
>TRBD1|TRBV7-9|-|TRBJ2-1
CASSLTGPLSYNEQFF
TGTGCCAGCAGCCTGACAGGGCCCCTCTCCTACAATGAGCAGTTCTTC
>TRBD2|TRBV4-1|few|TRBJ2-5
CASSHPPGLAGVKNQETQYF
TGCGCCAGCAGCCACCCTCCCGGACTAGCGGGGGTCAAGAACCAAGAGACCCAGTACTTC
>-|TRBV29-1|-|TRBJ2-7
CSVVHPSSYEQYF
TGCAGCGTTGTGCACCCGAGCTCCTACGAGCAGTACTTC
>-|TRBV7-9|-|TRBJ2-7
CSSSLGGTHIFVEQYF
TGTTCCAGCAGCCTAGGGGGGACTCACATCTTTGTGGAGCAGTACTTC
>TRBD1|TRBV5-1|-|TRBJ2-7
CASSSGTGGLEQYF
TGCGCCAGCAGCTCCGGGACAGGGGGGCTCGAGCAGTACTTC
>-|TRBV2|-|TRBJ1-1
CASSDRQAMNTEAFF
TGTGCCAGCAGTGACCGACAGGCCATGAACACTGAAGCTTTCTTT
>TRBD2|TRBV14|-|TRBJ2-5
CASSRLLAGGPETQYF
TGTGCCAGCAGCCGTCTGCTAGCGGGGGGGCCAGAGACCCAGTACTTC
>-|TRBV19|-|TRBJ1-1
CASSMSLEAFF
TGTGCCAGTAGTATGAGTCTGGAAGCTTTCTTT